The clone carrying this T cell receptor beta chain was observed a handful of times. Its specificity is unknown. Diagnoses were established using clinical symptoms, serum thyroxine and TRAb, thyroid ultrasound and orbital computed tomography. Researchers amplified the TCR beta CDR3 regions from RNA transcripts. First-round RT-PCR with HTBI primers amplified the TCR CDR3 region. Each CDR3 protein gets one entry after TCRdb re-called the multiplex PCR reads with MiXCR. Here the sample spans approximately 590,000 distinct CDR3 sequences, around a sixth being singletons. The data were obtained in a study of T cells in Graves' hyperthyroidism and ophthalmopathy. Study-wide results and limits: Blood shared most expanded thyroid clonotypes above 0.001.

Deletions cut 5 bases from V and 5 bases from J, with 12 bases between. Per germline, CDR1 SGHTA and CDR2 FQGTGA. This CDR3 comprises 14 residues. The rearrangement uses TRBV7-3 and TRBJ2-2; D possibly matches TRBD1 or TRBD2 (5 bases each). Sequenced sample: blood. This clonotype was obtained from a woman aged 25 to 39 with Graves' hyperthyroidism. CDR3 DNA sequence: TGTGCCAGCAGCCCCTCCTGGGGGACCGGGGAGCTGTTTTTT. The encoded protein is CASSPSWGTGELFF.